These 2 T cell receptor beta chains share one sample of origin, sequenced in a study of regulatory T cells in long-lasting Graves disease (dated by TCRdb to about 2021). Libraries were built with multiplex PCR. Sequencing used an Illumina HiSeq 4000. CDR3 regions were amplified by Arm-PCR with iRepertoire HTBI primers to construct TCR beta libraries. Through fastp at Q25 and MiXCR, TCRdb rebuilt clones from the public reads, retaining in-frame beta chains. Every distinct CDR3 protein forms one entry, paired with its most common genes and DNA. For this sample there are more than 450,000 distinct CDR3 sequences; approximately 12% appear just once. The top ten hold 8% to 10% of the sample. Explained via the paper, the time point label denotes: newly diagnosed GD, antithyroid drugs for less than 3 months. For both TCR sequencing and RNA sequencing, RNA was extracted from PBMCs in TRIzol. This same sample was also part of a study on T cells in Graves' hyperthyroidism and ophthalmopathy.

The input for sequencing was peripheral blood mononuclear cells (PBMCs), taken at new diagnosis, from a patient treated with antithyroid drugs. The receptors come from a woman aged 25-40 years with Graves disease. Donor details come from another sample of the same person, matched by shared clones.

This chain joins TRBV2 and TRBJ2-7; D possibly corresponds to TRBD2 (5 bases). V gave up 5 bases and J gave up 2 bases, with 13 bases separating them. CDR3 size: 14 residues. Germline values: CDR1 SNHLY, CDR2 FYNNEI. The CDR3, as DNA: TGTGCCAGCAGTCCCCTGTGGACTGCCTACGAGCAGTACTTC. This encodes CASSPLWTAYEQYF. Looking up the rest from reference TRBV2 and TRBJ2-7 gives the full variable domain: EPEVTQTPSHQVTQMGQEVILRCVPISNHLYFYWYRQILGQKVEFLVSFYNNEISEKSEIFDDQFSVERPDGSNFTLKIRSTKLEDSAMYFCASSPLWTAYEQYFGPGTRLTVT.

This clonotype was detected ten times or more. The V gene is TRBV15, the J gene TRBJ2-1; D tentatively reads TRBD1 or TRBD2 (5 bases each). CDR3 length: 14 residues. V shed 6 bases and J shed 6 bases, with 15 bases lying between them. Per the germline V gene, CDR1 is LNHNV and CDR2 is YYDKDF (reference sequence). CDR3 sequence (DNA): TGTGCCACCAGGGGGACCGGGTACGGCAATGAGCAGTTCTTC. Translated: CATRGTGYGNEQFF. The whole variable domain, remainder taken from reference TRBV15 and TRBJ2-1, is DAMVIQNPRYQVTQFGKPVTLSCSQTLNHNVMYWYQQKSSQAPKLLFHYYDKDFNNEADTPDNFQSRRPNTSFCFLDIRSPGLGDTAMYLCATRGTGYGNEQFFGPGTRLTVL.